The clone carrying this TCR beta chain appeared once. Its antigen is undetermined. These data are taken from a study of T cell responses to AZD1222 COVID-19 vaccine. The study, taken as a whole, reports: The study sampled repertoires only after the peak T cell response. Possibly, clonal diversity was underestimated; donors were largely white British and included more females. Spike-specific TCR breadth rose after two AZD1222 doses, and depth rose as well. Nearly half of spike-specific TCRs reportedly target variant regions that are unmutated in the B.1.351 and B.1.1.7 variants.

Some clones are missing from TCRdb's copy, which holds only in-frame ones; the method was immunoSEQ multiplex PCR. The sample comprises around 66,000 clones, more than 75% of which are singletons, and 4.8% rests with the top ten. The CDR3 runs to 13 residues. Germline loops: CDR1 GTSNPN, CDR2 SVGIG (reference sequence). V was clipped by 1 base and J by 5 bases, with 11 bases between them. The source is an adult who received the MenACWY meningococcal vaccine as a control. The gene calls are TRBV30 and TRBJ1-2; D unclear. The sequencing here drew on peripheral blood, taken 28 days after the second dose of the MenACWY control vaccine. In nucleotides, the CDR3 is TGTGCCTGGAGTGGCCTTACAACTTATGGCTACACCTTC. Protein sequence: CAWSGLTTYGYTF.